This TCR beta chain originates from a study of identical twins. At least ten counts were recorded for this clonotype. TCRdb ran MiXCR on the 5' RACE reads and lists one entry per CDR3 protein. This table holds about 720,000 distinct CDR3 sequences, more than 6.5% found once. This sample was also put to use in a study of yellow fever vaccine responses in identical twins.

Sequenced: PBMCs. The receptor was derived from a woman between 18 and 29 years old in good health.

CDR3 DNA: TGCGCCAGCAGCCAAGTCGGCAGGGGGTATGCCGGGGAGCTGTTTTTT. Translating it yields CASSQVGRGYAGELFF. This rearrangement joins TRBV4-1 to TRBJ2-2; 7 positions match TRBD1. The CDR3 loop spans 16 amino acids. V trimming: 1 base; J trimming: 6 bases; junction bases outside the gene matches: 8. Germline-derived CDR1 and CDR2 are MGHRA and YSYEKL.